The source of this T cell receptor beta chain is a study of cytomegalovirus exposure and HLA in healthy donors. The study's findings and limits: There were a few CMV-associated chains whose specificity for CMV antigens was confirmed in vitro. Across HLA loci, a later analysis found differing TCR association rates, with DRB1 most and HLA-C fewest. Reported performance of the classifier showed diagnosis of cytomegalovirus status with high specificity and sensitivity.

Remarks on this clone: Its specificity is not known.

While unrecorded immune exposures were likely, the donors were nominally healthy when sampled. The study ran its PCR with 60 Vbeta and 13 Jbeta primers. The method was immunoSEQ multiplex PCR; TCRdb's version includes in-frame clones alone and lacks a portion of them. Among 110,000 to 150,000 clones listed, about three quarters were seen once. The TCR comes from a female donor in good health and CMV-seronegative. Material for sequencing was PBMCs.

Here the CDR3 DNA reads TGTGCTAGTGGGCGGGACAGGGTCAACGAGCAGTACTTC. Its translation is CASGRDRVNEQYF. V is TRBV12-5 and J is TRBJ2-7; 9 nucleotides match TRBD1. This CDR3 has 13 residues. V lost 6 bases and J lost 5; bases outside the gene matches: 5. Germline CDR1 reads LGHNT; CDR2 reads FRNRAP.